The 2 T cell receptor beta chains reported below all come from one sample, sequenced in a study of blood T cell repertoires in COVID-19. Assay used: immunoSEQ multiplex PCR; TCRdb lists only in-frame clones, some missing. The sample consists of approximately 82,000 clones, roughly four fifths of them appearing once. The sample comprised peripheral blood. These receptor sequences come from a human donor in a cohort sampled during active COVID-19.

The rearrangement joins TRBV5-1 to TRBJ2-3; D remains unclear. There are 13 residues in the CDR3. CDR1 is SGHRS, CDR2 YFSETQ, per germline. The V end lost 4 bases, the J end lost 4 bases, and 10 bases lay between the germline ends. CDR3 protein: CASSLDRSDTQYF. The CDR3 DNA reads as TGCGCCAGCAGCCTAGACCGCTCAGATACGCAGTATTTT.

J is TRBJ2-7 and V is TRBV6-6; 8 positions agree with TRBD1. Germline V gene lookup returns CDR1 MNHNY and CDR2 SVGAGI (reference sequence). Germline trimming cut 7 bases from V and 2 bases from J; bases unmatched to any gene: 4. The CDR3 loop spans 13 amino acids. CDR3 sequence reads: CASTQTGAYEQYF. The CDR3 bases are TGTGCCAGCACCCAGACAGGGGCCTACGAGCAGTACTTC.